Presented here are 26 T cell receptor beta chains from one specimen sequenced in a study of T cell repertoires in cytomegalovirus infection. Their antigen targets remain unknown. TCRdb recomputed calls from the reads with MiXCR, one row per CDR3 protein. The sample has hundreds of thousands of distinct CDR3 sequences, about 33% seen once. The sequencing here drew on cultured PBMCs, taken from culture after CMV antigen stimulation. These receptors all stem from a human donor in good health (CMV status not recorded). Some clones in this sample may be carry-over from other donors' samples.

In regard to this clonotype: At one end the junction does not follow the germline gene, possibly because of a read error. The rearrangement uses TRBV7-3 and TRBJ2-7; TRBD2 matches at 7 bases. CDR1 is SGHTA and CDR2 is FQGTGA in the germline V gene. The length of the CDR3 is 15 residues. This CDR3 is CAGSLDTGGRYEQYF. CDR3 DNA sequence: TGTGCCGGCAGCTTAGATACGGGAGGAAGGTACGAGCAGTACTTC.

This chain connects TRBV5-8 to TRBJ2-7; D gene unclear. The CDR3 extends over 13 amino acids. Germline V gene data show CDR1 as SGHTS and CDR2 as YDEGEE. The ends were cut back, 0 bases at V and 3 bases at J, with 7 bases in the middle. In DNA form, the CDR3 reads TGTGCCAGCAGCTTGGGATCCCACTACGAGCAGTACGTC. It encodes CASSLGSHYEQYV.

The rearrangement uses TRBV28 and TRBJ2-2; 12 bases align to TRBD2. This CDR3 region has 16 residues. Losses at the gene ends were 5 bases for V and 7 bases for J; bases not matched to a gene: 8. Germline V gives CDR1 MDHEN, CDR2 SYDVKM. CDR3 in DNA: TGTGCCAGCAGTCCCTGGCTAGCGGGAGGGCACGGGGAGCTGTTTTTT. Translating it yields CASSPWLAGGHGELFF.

The chain links TRBV4-3 to TRBJ1-1, with D possibly TRBD1 on 6 matching bases. The CDR3 contains 16 residues. Between the trimmed V and J ends, which lost 1 base and 5 bases, there was a span of 17 bases. The germline CDR1 and CDR2 sequences are LGHNA and YSLEER. This CDR3 is CASSQGAFQGRTEAFF. CDR3 DNA: TGCGCCAGCAGCCAAGGGGCTTTTCAGGGGAGGACTGAAGCTTTCTTT.

As to this clonotype: A much larger clone is a single base away; this may be a read error. The rearrangement uses TRBV5-6 and TRBJ2-5; D unclear. The CDR3 length is 11 residues. V lost 1 base, J lost 5 bases, and 3 bases lay in between. Germline CDR1 is SGHDT and CDR2 is YYEEEE. The CDR3, as DNA: TGTGCCAGCAGCTTGATGGAGACCCAGTACTTC. Translation: CASSLMETQYF.

This clonotype was observed a handful of times. The chain links TRBV28 to TRBJ1-3; TRBD1 matches at 11 bases. CDR3 length: 16 amino acids. Trimming took 4 bases from V and 1 from J; bases not matched to a gene: 3. Germline V CDR1 and CDR2: MDHEN, SYDVKM. The CDR3 is CASSSGDRGSGNTIYF. CDR3 in DNA: TGTGCCAGCAGTTCAGGGGACAGGGGGTCTGGAAACACCATATATTTT.

The chain combines TRBV18 with TRBJ2-1, with D uncertain. Trimming stripped 3 bases from V and 10 bases from J, with 22 bases between. The CDR3 runs 16 residues. Germline V lookup: CDR1 KGHSH, CDR2 LQKENI. In DNA, the CDR3 is TGTGCCAGCTCACCCGAACTCCGACGCAGGACGACGGAGCAGTTCTTC. This encodes CASSPELRRRTTEQFF.

This clonotype was counted only a few times. The genes are TRBV9 and TRBJ2-1, with D perhaps TRBD1 (6 bases). CDR1 is SGDLS and CDR2 is YYNGEE in the germline V gene. The CDR3 runs 17 residues. Trimming took off 3 bases at V and 0 bases at J, with 16 bases between the two ends. The CDR3 is CASSDSLGAASYNEQFF. CDR3 nucleotides: TGTGCCAGCAGCGATTCTCTGGGGGCGGCCTCCTACAATGAGCAGTTCTTC.

V is TRBV23-1 and J is TRBJ1-6; TRBD1 might be the D (5 bases). TRBV23-1 is filed as an ORF, its function uncertain. The CDR3 is 14 amino acids. The V end was cut by 3 bases, the J end by 5 bases, with 8 bases between. The CDR3 reads CASSQQGNNSPLHF. The DNA for the CDR3 is TGCGCCAGCAGTCAGCAGGGAAATAATTCACCCCTCCACTTT.

This clonotype was detected a few times. The genes are TRBV27 and TRBJ2-1; 8 nucleotides agree with TRBD1. Trimming removed 3 bases from V and 4 bases from J; junction bases left unmatched: 8. CDR3 length: 16 amino acids. Germline CDR1 MNHEY, CDR2 SMNVEV (reference sequence). The CDR3 DNA reads TGTGCCAGCAGTTTCCTCCGGGACAGGAGTTACAATGAGCAGTTCTTC. As protein: CASSFLRDRSYNEQFF.

The chain uses TRBV7-2 and TRBJ2-5, with 7 bases matching TRBD2. The V gene's germline CDR1 is SGHTA and CDR2 FQGNSA. This CDR3 has 15 residues. The junction had 4 bases not matched to a gene; V was cut back by 1 base and J by 2 bases. The CDR3 sequence is CASSLGGSTQETQYF. The CDR3 DNA is TGTGCCAGCAGCTTAGGCGGGAGCACGCAAGAGACCCAGTACTTC. Variable domain in full (rest from reference TRBV7-2 and TRBJ2-5): GAGVSQSPSNKVTEKGKDVELRCDPISGHTALYWYRQSLGQGLEFLIYFQGNSAPDKSGLPSDRFSAERTGGSVSTLTIQRTQQEDSAVYLCASSLGGSTQETQYFGPGTRLLVL.

The gene calls are TRBV6-8 and TRBJ1-4, with TRBD1 matching 10 bases. Germline trimming cut 6 bases from V and 7 bases from J; bases unmatched to any gene: 8. Looked up from germline, CDR1 is MNHGY and CDR2 is SAAAGT. The CDR3 runs 15 residues. CDR3 protein: CASSPRRDRGEKLFF. DNA of the CDR3: TGTGCCAGCAGCCCAAGGCGGGACAGGGGTGAAAAACTGTTTTTT.

This clonotype was observed a handful of times. The chain combines TRBV6-5 with TRBJ2-3; D perhaps matches TRBD1 (7 bases). V dropped 6 bases and J dropped 8 bases, with 24 bases sitting between them. This CDR3 is 16 amino acids long. Germline V gene sequence: CDR1 MNHEY, CDR2 SVGAGI. The CDR3 bases are TGTGCCAGCAGGGATCAGGGGGGTAAAGGCCCAGTTACGCAGTATTTT. Translating gives CASRDQGGKGPVTQYF.

The chain employs TRBV12-3 or TRBV12-4 and TRBJ2-7; D may match TRBD1 or TRBD2 (5 bases each). This CDR3 comprises 17 residues. V gave up 5 bases and J gave up 0 bases, with 20 bases separating them. CDR3 nucleotides: TGTGCCAGCAGTCCACTCTTCGGGGCGGTCGGCTCCTACGAGCAGTACTTC. Translating gives CASSPLFGAVGSYEQYF.

This clonotype showed up just a few times. This chain connects TRBV11-2 to TRBJ2-3, with D perhaps given as TRBD1 or TRBD2 (5 bases each). The CDR3 totals 16 residues. The V and J ends lost 5 bases and 0 bases respectively, with 15 bases between them. Germline values: CDR1 SGHAT, CDR2 FQNNGV. The CDR3 here is CASSPPGRPSTDTQYF. In DNA form, the CDR3 reads TGTGCCAGCAGCCCCCCAGGGAGACCTAGCACAGATACGCAGTATTTT.

Turning to this clonotype: This could be a read error, since a much larger clone is one nucleotide away. The chain uses TRBV7-8 and TRBJ2-2; TRBD2 aligns across 7 bases. The length of the CDR3 is 20 residues. Trimming cost V 1 base and J 7 bases; bases outside gene matches: 21. Germline CDR1 reads SGHVS; CDR2 reads FQNEAQ. CDR3 DNA sequence: TGTGCCAGCAGCTTAGGGTCCGGACTAGTGGGAGAAATCTTTGACGGGGAGCTGTTTTTT. It codes for CASSLGSGLVGEIFDGELFF.

This clonotype was recorded many times. The CDR3 bases are TGTGCCAGCAGCTTATATCGAACAGACAACAACTATGGCTACACCTTC. It codes for CASSLYRTDNNYGYTF. This chain links TRBV7-2 with TRBJ1-2; D gene ambiguous. Trimming pared 2 bases from V and 2 bases from J, leaving 15 bases between. The CDR3 spans 16 residues. The germline V gene encodes CDR1 SGHTA and CDR2 FQGNSA.

This clonotype was recorded a few times. Here the CDR3 reads CASSLVGGPNTGELFF. As DNA, the CDR3 is TGTGCCAGCAGCTTGGTCGGGGGCCCTAACACCGGGGAGCTGTTTTTT. The chain recombines TRBV5-4 with TRBJ2-2, with D possibly being TRBD1 or TRBD2 (6 bases each). The CDR3 covers 16 residues. The V and J ends lost 0 bases and 2 bases respectively, with 11 bases between them. CDR1 is SGHNT, CDR2 YYREEE, per germline (reference sequence).

This clonotype was observed many times. The rearrangement joins TRBV7-2 to TRBJ2-5; D unclear. The CDR3 is 11 amino acids. The V gene lost 5 bases and the J gene lost 5 bases, with 6 bases spanning the gap. CDR1 is SGHTA and CDR2 is FQGNSA in the germline V gene. In DNA, the CDR3 is TGTGCCAGCAGCCCCTCCGAGACCCAGTACTTC. This translates into CASSPSETQYF.

The chain joins TRBV6-5 to TRBJ1-2, with 10 bases that match TRBD1. The CDR3 totals 13 residues. V dropped 4 bases and J dropped 6; count of bases not matched to a gene: 2. Germline loops: CDR1 MNHEY, CDR2 SVGAGI. The CDR3 nucleotides read TGTGCCAGCAGTTGGGGACAGGGGCATGGCTACACCTTC. This sequence encodes CASSWGQGHGYTF.

V and J are TRBV7-6 and TRBJ2-7; D might be TRBD2 (6 bases). Germline CDR1 is SGHVS and CDR2 is FNYEAQ. The CDR3 loop spans 17 amino acids. Trimming pared 0 bases from V and 2 bases from J, leaving 17 bases between. The CDR3 here is CASSLAVSAGSTYEQYF. CDR3 nucleotides: TGTGCCAGCAGCTTAGCGGTCAGCGCGGGATCCACCTACGAGCAGTACTTC.

The rearrangement links TRBV11-2 to TRBJ2-3; 7 positions agree with TRBD1. Losses at the gene ends were 5 bases for V and 0 bases for J; bases not matched to a gene: 11. The CDR3 consists of 17 residues. The germline V gene has CDR1 SGHAT and CDR2 FQNNGV. CDR3 DNA: TGTGCCAGCAGCCTTGGGACAGTCCATTCTAGCACAGATACGCAGTATTTT. Translation: CASSLGTVHSSTDTQYF.

This clonotype came up many times. The chain couples TRBV27 to TRBJ1-1; 9 nucleotides align to TRBD1. The CDR3 is 15 amino acids. Germline CDR1 is MNHEY and CDR2 is SMNVEV (reference sequence). Trimming at V came to 3 bases and at J to 7 bases, leaving 9 bases not matched to a gene. CDR3 amino acids: CASSLSGTGSYEAFF. The CDR3 nucleotides read TGTGCCAGCAGTTTGTCCGGGACAGGGTCCTATGAAGCTTTCTTT.

A few counts support this clonotype. The gene calls are TRBV12-3 or TRBV12-4 and TRBJ1-1; no clear D gene. This CDR3 is built from 14 residues. V was shortened by 3 bases and J by 0 bases, with 8 bases between the two germline ends. The CDR3 spells CASSFLILNTEAFF. The CDR3 nucleotides read TGTGCCAGCAGTTTTTTGATACTGAACACTGAAGCTTTCTTT.

This clonotype was picked up a small number of times. This rearrangement joins TRBV12-3 or TRBV12-4 to TRBJ2-7; D perhaps matches TRBD2 (5 bases). The CDR3 spans 12 residues. Trimming took off 3 bases at V and 5 bases at J, with 8 bases between the two ends. CDR3 sequence: CASSFSGDEQYF. DNA for the CDR3: TGTGCCAGCAGTTTTTCCGGGGACGAGCAGTACTTC.

V and J are TRBV11-2 and TRBJ2-7; D is uncertain. This CDR3 is 13 amino acids long. Germline lookup yields CDR1 SGHAT and CDR2 FQNNGV. Trimming pared 1 base from V and 4 bases from J, leaving 8 bases between. CDR3 DNA sequence: TGTGCCAGCAGCTTAGTTCCGGTATACGAGCAGTACTTC. It is translated as CASSLVPVYEQYF. The full variable domain, in which reference TRBV11-2 and TRBJ2-7 provide the parts outside the CDR3, is EAGVAQSPRYKIIEKRQSVAFWCNPISGHATLYWYQQILGQGPKLLIQFQNNGVVDDSQLPKDRFSAERLKGVDSTLKIQPAKLEDSAVYLCASSLVPVYEQYFGPGTRLTVT.